Following are 14 T cell receptor beta chains from one sample sequenced in a study of shared clonotypes between healthy human individuals. Libraries were prepared by immunoSEQ multiplex PCR; TCRdb keeps only in-frame clonotypes and omits some of them. The table records about 490,000 clones, roughly four fifths of them present only once. Source material: PBMCs. The receptors stem from a woman aged 40 to 55 in good health. Some clones in this sample may be carry-over from other donors' samples.

This rearrangement joins TRBV19 to TRBJ2-7; 9 bases map to TRBD1. Trimming removed 1 base from V and 6 bases from J; junction bases left unmatched: 7. Germline values: CDR1 LNHDA, CDR2 SQIVND (reference sequence). The CDR3 is made up of 15 amino acids. The CDR3 sequence is CASSIGTGQGTEQYF. The DNA of the CDR3 is TGTGCCAGTAGTATAGGTACGGGACAGGGCACCGAGCAGTACTTC.

Comment on this clone: This may stem from a read error, because a much larger clone lies one nucleotide away. The chain uses TRBV2 and TRBJ1-1; D remains unclear. Germline V gives CDR1 SNHLY, CDR2 FYNNEI. The CDR3 covers 14 residues. Trimming removed 10 bases from V and 1 base from J, with 16 bases in between. The CDR3 spells CAIVGPLSNTEAFF. In nucleotides, the CDR3 is TGTGCCATCGTCGGACCTCTATCGAACACTGAAGCTTTCTTT.

This clone came up many times. The rearrangement joins TRBV19 to TRBJ1-2; a possible D gene is TRBD1 (5 bases). CDR1 LNHDA and CDR2 SQIVND come from the germline V gene (reference sequence). The CDR3 has 15 residues. Trimming pared 4 bases from V and 5 bases from J, leaving 17 bases between. The CDR3 nucleotides read TGTGCCAGTAGTACAGGGACCGGGCACTTTTATGGCTACACCTTC. It codes for CASSTGTGHFYGYTF.

V and J are TRBV9 and TRBJ2-2; possibly TRBD1 for D (6 bases). CDR3 length: 15 residues. The V gene lost 2 bases and the J gene lost 5 bases, with 13 bases spanning the gap. In germline, CDR1 is SGDLS, CDR2 YYNGEE. The CDR3 DNA is TGTGCCAGCAGCGTCGGTCAGGGGCGGACCGGGGAGCTGTTTTTT. Protein product: CASSVGQGRTGELFF.

A note on this clone: This CDR3 fails to terminate in the conserved phenylalanine or tryptophan, so it likely reflects a read error. The chain is built from TRBV18 and TRBJ2-7; perhaps D is TRBD1 or TRBD2 (5 bases each). Germline V CDR1 and CDR2: KGHSH, LQKENI. CDR3 length: 14 amino acids. Trimming pared 9 bases from V and 0 bases from J, leaving 15 bases between. The CDR3 coding sequence is TGTGCCAGTAGCCCCGGGACGAACTCCTACGAGCAGTACCTC. Its translation is CASSPGTNSYEQYL.

This clone showed up just once. The rearrangement links TRBV11-2 to TRBJ2-1; D gene uncertain. The CDR3 sequence is 13 residues long. In germline, CDR1 is SGHAT, CDR2 FQNNGV. Trimming shortened V by 4 bases and J by 2 bases, and 6 bases separated the two germline ends. For the CDR3, the DNA is TGTGCCAGCAGCTCGGGTGCCTACAATGAGCAGTTCTTC. This codes for CASSSGAYNEQFF. The variable domain in full, completed from reference TRBV11-2 and TRBJ2-1, reads EAGVAQSPRYKIIEKRQSVAFWCNPISGHATLYWYQQILGQGPKLLIQFQNNGVVDDSQLPKDRFSAERLKGVDSTLKIQPAKLEDSAVYLCASSSGAYNEQFFGPGTRLTVL.

The rearrangement joins TRBV6-5 to TRBJ2-5, with 7 bases aligning to TRBD2. J gave up 6 bases and V 0 bases, and 7 bases lay outside the gene matches. The CDR3 is 15 residues long. CDR1 and CDR2 from the germline V gene are MNHEY and SVGAGI. The CDR3 DNA reads as TGTGCCAGCAGTTACTCTGGCGGGAGTAGGAAGACCCAGTACTTC. This codes for CASSYSGGSRKTQYF.

V is TRBV10-3 and J is TRBJ1-1, with a weak D call TRBD1 (5 bases). Trimming stripped 3 bases from V and 1 base from J, with 15 bases between. Germline V CDR1 and CDR2: ENHRY, SYGVKD. The CDR3 sequence is 16 residues long. The CDR3 loop reads CAISDPRRGKNTEAFF. Written as DNA, the CDR3 is TGTGCCATCAGTGACCCGAGGAGGGGCAAGAACACTGAAGCTTTCTTT.

A single count supports this clone. The chain uses TRBV7-2 and TRBJ2-3, with 8 nucleotides matching TRBD1. The germline CDR1 and CDR2 sequences are SGHTA and FQGNSA. Trimming at V came to 7 bases and at J to 4 bases, leaving 10 bases not matched to a gene. This CDR3 comprises 15 residues. Written as DNA, the CDR3 is TGTGCCAGCAAAGCACAGGGGGTAAAATCAGATACGCAGTATTTT. It translates to CASKAQGVKSDTQYF. Supplemented by reference TRBV7-2 and TRBJ2-3, the full variable domain reads GAGVSQSPSNKVTEKGKDVELRCDPISGHTALYWYRQSLGQGLEFLIYFQGNSAPDKSGLPSDRFSAERTGGSVSTLTIQRTQQEDSAVYLCASKAQGVKSDTQYFGPGTRLTVL.

The sample holds a few counts of this clone. This sequence may be a read error, since a much larger clone differs from it by one base. Other nucleotide sequences in the sample specify the same CDR3. V is TRBV2 and J is TRBJ2-1; D not resolved. V was cut by 4 bases and J by 2 bases, with 0 bases left in between. Germline assignment: CDR1 SNHLY and CDR2 FYNNEI. The CDR3 loop spans 11 amino acids. This CDR3 reads CASSAYNEQFF. DNA for the CDR3: TGTGCCAGCAGTGCCTACAATGAGCAGTTCTTC.

A word on this clone: The likely explanation is a read error, given a far larger clone one base away. The V call is TRBV25-1, the J call TRBJ2-7; a possible D gene is TRBD2 (5 bases). Germline CDR1 and CDR2: MGHDK and SYGVNS. V lost 6 bases to trimming and J lost 3 bases, with 15 bases between them. The CDR3 runs to 14 residues. The CDR3 DNA follows: TGTGCCAGCAGATCCGGGATAGGGAACTACGAGCAGTACTTC. Residues: CASRSGIGNYEQYF.

This clone appeared once. V gene TRBV10-2 combines with J gene TRBJ1-2, with TRBD1 as a possible D gene (5 bases). Trimming cost V 6 bases and J 0 bases, with 17 bases left between them. The germline CDR1 and CDR2 sequences are WSHSY and SAAADI. CDR3 size: 16 residues. CDR3 sequence (DNA): TGCGCCAGCAGAGGGCAGGGAGGACTAGCTAACTATGGCTACACCTTC. Its translation is CASRGQGGLANYGYTF.

The chain uses TRBV28 and TRBJ1-2; a possible D gene is TRBD1 (5 bases). Germline values: CDR1 MDHEN, CDR2 SYDVKM. This CDR3 comprises 15 residues. Trimming removed 3 bases from V and 2 bases from J, with 13 bases in between. The CDR3 coding sequence is TGTGCCAGCAGTTTCCGGGGGACGGCAAACTATGGCTACACCTTC. It specifies CASSFRGTANYGYTF.

V is TRBV28 and J is TRBJ2-5; 8 bases are shared with TRBD1. The end of the DNA fits TRBJ2-7 better, so the J call may be wrong. The germline CDR1 and CDR2 sequences are MDHEN and SYDVKM. This CDR3 comprises 17 residues. CDR3 region: CASSFGVETGVSYEQYF. The CDR3, as DNA: TGTGCCAGCAGTTTTGGCGTGGAGACAGGGGTCTCCTACGAGCAGTACTTC.